Below are 30 T cell receptor beta chains sequenced from a single sample in a study of human thymus T cells. Corrective cardiac surgery supplied the resected thymus tissue. Libraries were prepared by immunoSEQ multiplex PCR; TCRdb keeps only in-frame clonotypes and omits some of them. This table has under 150,000 clones, 90% to 95% appearing once. The sample was thymus tissue. Receptors originate from a boy under two years old with a congenital heart defect but otherwise immunologically healthy.

The V gene is TRBV5-1, the J gene TRBJ1-1; TRBD1 aligns across 8 bases. The germline CDR1 and CDR2 sequences are SGHRS and YFSETQ. The CDR3 spans 16 residues. Trimming removed 0 bases from V and 0 bases from J; junction bases left unmatched: 4. DNA for the CDR3: TGCGCCAGCAGCTTGGGCGGACAGGGCTTGAACACTGAAGCTTTCTTT. The encoded protein is CASSLGGQGLNTEAFF.

The V call is TRBV7-9, the J call TRBJ2-3; the match to TRBD2 covers 11 bases. Germline lookup yields CDR1 SEHNR and CDR2 FQNEAQ (reference sequence). The CDR3 runs 17 residues. J was trimmed by 7 bases and V by 3 bases; bases with no gene match: 12. The CDR3 nucleotides read TGTGCCAGCAGCTTCCGCCTAATAGCGGGGGGGCCGAATACGCAGTATTTT. The encoded protein is CASSFRLIAGGPNTQYF.

V gene TRBV15 combines with J gene TRBJ1-1; D may be TRBD1 (6 bases). CDR3 length: 20 residues. Deletions cut 3 bases from V and 3 bases from J, with 29 bases between. Looked up from germline, CDR1 is LNHNV and CDR2 is YYDKDF (reference sequence). The CDR3 spells CATSSGLSDEKRDNDTEAFF. The CDR3 DNA sequence: TGTGCCACCAGCAGCGGGCTGTCCGATGAGAAACGGGACAATGACACTGAAGCTTTCTTT. Drawing the rest from reference TRBV15 and TRBJ1-1, the complete variable domain is DAMVIQNPRYQVTQFGKPVTLSCSQTLNHNVMYWYQQKSSQAPKLLFHYYDKDFNNEADTPDNFQSRRPNTSFCFLDIRSPGLGDTAMYLCATSSGLSDEKRDNDTEAFFGQGTRLTVV.

This rearrangement joins TRBV9 to TRBJ1-5; D may be TRBD1 (5 bases). The V gene lost 5 bases and the J gene lost 8 bases, with 17 bases spanning the gap. Germline V lookup: CDR1 SGDLS, CDR2 YYNGEE. This CDR3 is 14 amino acids long. DNA for the CDR3: TGTGCCAGCAGTCCATGGGGGGGTAGGGAGCCCCAGCATTTT. Translation: CASSPWGGREPQHF.

The chain has TRBV4-1 and TRBJ1-6, with D possibly TRBD1 on 5 matching bases. V was trimmed by 1 base and J by 7 bases, leaving 14 bases between them. Germline assignment: CDR1 MGHRA and CDR2 YSYEKL. This CDR3 comprises 16 residues. The CDR3 reads CASSQAFAGRNSPLHF. For the CDR3, the DNA is TGCGCCAGCAGCCAAGCCTTTGCAGGGCGGAATTCACCCCTCCACTTT.

This sequence joins TRBV7-2 and TRBJ2-1; D call uncertain. The germline V gene has CDR1 SGHTA and CDR2 FQGNSA. This CDR3 spans 15 amino acids. The V gene lost 3 bases and the J gene lost 5 bases, with 14 bases spanning the gap. CDR3 region: CASSFAQAGHNEQFF. As DNA, the CDR3 is TGTGCCAGCAGCTTCGCGCAGGCCGGACACAATGAGCAGTTCTTC.

This clone was counted a single time. This sequence joins TRBV6-1 and TRBJ2-7, with a tentative D call TRBD2 (5 bases). Germline CDR1 and CDR2: MNHNS and SASEGT. With 0 bases removed from V and 9 bases from J, the gap between germline ends came to 9 bases. This CDR3 has 12 residues. CDR3 DNA: TGTGCCAGCAGTGAAGCGCTTGGAGGGCAGTACTTC. It encodes CASSEALGGQYF.

The rearrangement links TRBV6-1 to TRBJ2-1; D remains ambiguous. From germline, CDR1 is MNHNS and CDR2 SASEGT. V was clipped by 4 bases and J by 9 bases, with 10 bases between them. The CDR3 length is 12 residues. CDR3 sequence reads: CASSAAGSEQFF. The CDR3 DNA is TGTGCCAGCAGTGCAGCCGGCAGTGAGCAGTTCTTC.

The rearrangement links TRBV6-5 to TRBJ1-2; weak D call: TRBD1 (5 bases). This CDR3 comprises 13 residues. Germline lookup yields CDR1 MNHEY and CDR2 SVGAGI. The V end was cut by 2 bases, the J end by 5 bases, with 9 bases between. CDR3 loop: CASSYRQGYGYTF. CDR3 sequence (DNA): TGTGCCAGCAGTTACAGGCAGGGATATGGCTACACCTTC.

The chain employs TRBV4-3 and TRBJ2-3; 10 bases match TRBD2. The J segment lost 2 bases and the V segment lost 1 base, leaving 6 bases of the junction unmatched. The germline CDR1 and CDR2 sequences are LGHNA and YSLEER. CDR3 length: 17 amino acids. CDR3 amino acids: CASSQGGLAGVTDTQYF. The CDR3 nucleotides are TGCGCCAGCAGCCAAGGGGGTCTAGCGGGGGTCACAGATACGCAGTATTTT.

The chain recombines TRBV5-1 with TRBJ1-3; perhaps TRBD1 as D (5 bases). V was cut by 0 bases and J by 2 bases, with 9 bases left in between. The CDR3 spans 15 residues. Germline V gives CDR1 SGHRS, CDR2 YFSETQ. The CDR3 DNA reads TGCGCCAGCAGCTTGGAAGCAGGGACTGGAAACACCATATATTTT. Its translation is CASSLEAGTGNTIYF.

The CDR3 DNA is TGCGCCAGCAGCCAGGGCATCGGGGCCGACACTGAAGCTTTCTTT. It codes for CASSQGIGADTEAFF. This chain links TRBV4-3 with TRBJ1-1, with a weak D call TRBD1 (5 bases). CDR1 LGHNA and CDR2 YSLEER come from the germline V gene. CDR3 length: 15 amino acids. V was cut by 3 bases and J by 3 bases, with 14 bases left in between.

CDR3: CASSRAWTGREETQYF. The CDR3 nucleotides read TGCGCCAGCAGTCGAGCCTGGACAGGACGGGAAGAGACCCAGTACTTC. The V call is TRBV10-1, the J call TRBJ2-5, with 7 bases identical to TRBD1. The CDR3 length is 16 residues. The germline CDR1 and CDR2 sequences are WNHNN and SYGVQD (reference sequence). V lost 5 bases to trimming and J lost 3 bases; unmatched junction nucleotides: 12.

The chain is built from TRBV27 and TRBJ1-1; D uncertain. The germline CDR1 and CDR2 sequences are MNHEY and SMNVEV (reference sequence). This CDR3 region has 13 residues. The V end was cut by 2 bases, the J end by 1 base, with 5 bases between. For the CDR3, the DNA is TGTGCCAGCAGTTTAGAGCCGAACACTGAAGCTTTCTTT. Amino acids: CASSLEPNTEAFF.

The DNA for the CDR3 is TGTGCCAGCAGGGCCACCGAGTCGGACACTGAAGCTTTCTTT. It translates to CASRATESDTEAFF. V is TRBV28 and J is TRBJ1-1; no clear D. This CDR3 is 14 amino acids long. Germline CDR1 is MDHEN and CDR2 is SYDVKM. Trimming shortened V by 6 bases and J by 3 bases, and 14 bases separated the two germline ends.

V and J are TRBV28 and TRBJ1-1; D is unclear. This CDR3 region has 14 residues. Between the trimmed V and J ends, which lost 6 bases and 4 bases, there was a span of 15 bases. The germline V gene encodes CDR1 MDHEN and CDR2 SYDVKM. The DNA of the CDR3 is TGTGCCAGCAGCCCCCGGCGGGAGGGCACTGAAGCTTTCTTT. Amino acids: CASSPRREGTEAFF.

This chain links TRBV28 with TRBJ2-7; a weak D match, TRBD2 (5 bases). V gave up 1 base and J gave up 0 bases, with 10 bases separating them. Looked up from germline, CDR1 is MDHEN and CDR2 is SYDVKM. The CDR3 is made up of 15 amino acids. DNA of the CDR3: TGTGCCAGCAGTTTATCGGGCGGGCCCTCCTACGAGCAGTACTTC. It specifies CASSLSGGPSYEQYF. Drawing the rest from reference TRBV28 and TRBJ2-7, the complete variable domain is DVKVTQSSRYLVKRTGEKVFLECVQDMDHENMFWYRQDPGLGLRLIYFSYDVKMKEKGDIPEGYSVSREKKERFSLILESASTNQTSMYLCASSLSGGPSYEQYFGPGTRLTVT.

The gene calls are TRBV15 and TRBJ2-3; TRBD2 matches 14 bases. The V segment lost 4 bases and the J segment 6 bases; nucleotides outside the gene matches: 9. Germline CDR1 is LNHNV and CDR2 is YYDKDF (reference sequence). The CDR3 totals 17 residues. This CDR3 is CATSKRLAGGPSDTQYF. The CDR3 region has the DNA TGTGCCACCAGCAAGAGACTAGCGGGGGGGCCATCGGATACGCAGTATTTT.

The J gene is TRBJ2-5, the V gene TRBV2; D gene ambiguous. V dropped 4 bases and J dropped 7 bases, with 10 bases sitting between them. The CDR3 covers 12 residues. CDR1 SNHLY and CDR2 FYNNEI come from the germline V gene. For the CDR3, the DNA is TGTGCCAGCAGTGTAGGGTTTTCGACCCAGTACTTC. Encoded protein: CASSVGFSTQYF.

The genes are TRBV13 and TRBJ2-7; D is undetermined. The CDR3 consists of 16 residues. V was trimmed by 0 bases and J by 3 bases, leaving 15 bases between them. The germline gives CDR1 PRHDT, CDR2 FYEKMQ (reference sequence). CDR3 amino acids: CASSLGARSFSYEQYF. Here the CDR3 DNA reads TGTGCCAGCAGCTTAGGAGCGAGGAGTTTTAGCTACGAGCAGTACTTC.

Here the CDR3 DNA reads TGTGCCAGCAGGATTAGGACTCCTTCCAGGGACGGTCATAGCAATCAGCCCCAGCATTTT. Translation gives CASRIRTPSRDGHSNQPQHF. The V call is TRBV28, the J call TRBJ1-5, with a weak D call TRBD1 (5 bases). V was clipped by 6 bases and J by 0 bases, with 27 bases between them. Germline CDR1 and CDR2: MDHEN and SYDVKM. The CDR3 runs to 20 residues.

Note on this clone: The sample contains more than one DNA sequence encoding this CDR3. The chain uses TRBV20-1 and TRBJ2-5; no definite D call. V dropped 0 bases and J dropped 5 bases, with 4 bases sitting between them. Germline loops: CDR1 DFQATT, CDR2 SNEGSKA (reference sequence). The CDR3 has 11 amino acids. CDR3 coding DNA: TGCAGTGCTAGAGAGGGGGAGACCCAGTACTTC. This gives the protein CSAREGETQYF.

The chain employs TRBV28 and TRBJ1-1; D not resolved. The CDR3 totals 11 residues. V gave up 8 bases and J gave up 9 bases, with 13 bases separating them. CDR1 and CDR2 from the germline V gene are MDHEN and SYDVKM. CDR3 sequence (DNA): TGTGCCAGCCGATTTGCCGTCAAAGCTTTCTTT. Its translation is CASRFAVKAFF.

This clone was counted a single time. The V gene is TRBV2, the J gene TRBJ2-5; the D gene is possibly TRBD1 (6 bases). Germline loops: CDR1 SNHLY, CDR2 FYNNEI. The CDR3 is made up of 17 amino acids. Trimming took 6 bases from V and 0 from J, leaving 20 bases between them. The CDR3 DNA reads TGTGCCAGCAGACCAACAGGGTGTCCTTTGTACCAAGAGACCCAGTACTTC. It translates to CASRPTGCPLYQETQYF.

This clone occurred once. The chain recombines TRBV5-1 with TRBJ2-2, with a possible D match to TRBD2 (6 bases). The CDR3 spans 18 residues. Germline CDR1 SGHRS, CDR2 YFSETQ. The ends were cut back, 3 bases at V and 5 bases at J, with 23 bases in the middle. The CDR3 reads CASSSKAGRDHTTGELFF. The CDR3 region has the DNA TGCGCCAGCAGCTCGAAAGCGGGCCGGGACCATACTACCGGGGAGCTGTTTTTT. The complete variable domain, with remaining parts taken from reference TRBV5-1 and TRBJ2-2, reads KAGVTQTPRYLIKTRGQQVTLSCSPISGHRSVSWYQQTPGQGLQFLFEYFSETQRNKGNFPGRFSGRQFSNSRSEMNVSTLELGDSALYLCASSSKAGRDHTTGELFFGEGSRLTVL.

The chain has TRBV28 and TRBJ1-5, with 10 bases fitting TRBD1. After removal of 8 bases from V and 11 bases from J, the junction contained 15 bases not matched to a gene. The CDR3 is 15 residues long. CDR1 is MDHEN, CDR2 SYDVKM, per germline. The CDR3 DNA follows: TGTGCCAGCTCACGGACAGGGGGTGGATTACGCACCCAGCATTTT. It is translated as CASSRTGGGLRTQHF.

The chain carries TRBV7-2 and TRBJ2-7; 8 bases are shared with TRBD2. The CDR3 extends over 16 amino acids. CDR1 is SGHTA, CDR2 FQGNSA, per germline. After removal of 5 bases from V and 3 bases from J, the junction contained 12 bases not matched to a gene. CDR3 sequence (DNA): TGTGCCAGCAGCCCGGATCGGGAGGGTGCTGTCTACGAGCAGTACTTC. It specifies CASSPDREGAVYEQYF.

The gene calls are TRBV27 and TRBJ2-2; 11 nucleotides agree with TRBD1. The J segment lost 4 bases and the V segment lost 4 bases, leaving 2 bases of the junction unmatched. The V gene's germline CDR1 is MNHEY and CDR2 SMNVEV (reference sequence). The CDR3 runs to 15 residues. The CDR3 DNA follows: TGTGCCAGCAGTTCCGGGACAGGGGGCACCGGGGAGCTGTTTTTT. Translating gives CASSSGTGGTGELFF.

The V gene is TRBV6-6, the J gene TRBJ2-5; D could derive from TRBD1 or TRBD2 (5 bases each). The ends were cut back, 2 bases at V and 2 bases at J, with 12 bases in the middle. The CDR3 loop spans 15 amino acids. Germline values: CDR1 MNHNY, CDR2 SVGAGI (reference sequence). CDR3 loop: CASSYTGPFQETQYF. CDR3 bases: TGTGCCAGCAGTTACACGGGGCCCTTTCAAGAGACCCAGTACTTC.

This chain joins TRBV5-1 and TRBJ2-5; TRBD2 matches 8 bases. Germline V gives CDR1 SGHRS, CDR2 YFSETQ. The CDR3 consists of 16 residues. The junction had 13 bases not matched to a gene; V was cut back by 4 bases and J by 5 bases. CDR3 loop: CASSDSLRGVMETQYF. The DNA for the CDR3 is TGCGCCAGCAGCGACTCGCTGCGGGGGGTGATGGAGACCCAGTACTTC.